Each of the 28 T cell receptor beta chains below was sequenced from the same sample in a study of CD8 T cells in Susac syndrome. Random hexamers were used to reverse transcribe the RNA input (about 0.45 to 1 ug). TCRdb used MiXCR to reprocess the immunoSEQ multiplex PCR reads, holding one entry per CDR3 protein. The sample records about 280,000 distinct CDR3 sequences, approximately 81% being singletons. Material: CD8+ T cells from PBMCs. The receptors here all came from a human donor with multiple sclerosis.

This clonotype has just a few counts. The V and J genes are TRBV28 and TRBJ2-3, with D maybe TRBD2 (6 bases). CDR1 and CDR2 (germline): MDHEN, SYDVKM. The CDR3 covers 13 residues. V was shortened by 7 bases and J by 5 bases, with 13 bases between the two germline ends. The CDR3 coding sequence is TGTGCCAGCACGGGCCCCGGGAGAGATACGCAGTATTTT. As protein: CASTGPGRDTQYF.

The gene calls are TRBV6-2 or TRBV6-3 and TRBJ2-7; no definite D call. In germline, CDR1 is MNHEY, CDR2 SVGEGT. The length of the CDR3 is 15 residues. V was clipped by 6 bases and J by 2 bases, with 17 bases between them. The CDR3 region has the DNA TGTGCCAGCAGCACATTCTCGACTGTTACCTACGAGCAGTACTTC. Translated, it gives CASSTFSTVTYEQYF.

The chain combines TRBV21-1 with TRBJ1-1; the DNA was not compared with TRBD1, the D call given in the table. TRBV21-1 represents a pseudogene. This CDR3 has 16 residues. The CDR3 region is CASSKRDREDNTEAFF. The DNA for the CDR3 is TGTGCCAGCAGCAAGAGGGACAGGGAAGATAACACTGAAGCTTTCTTT.

The chain links TRBV27 to TRBJ1-2; TRBD1 aligns across 8 bases. With V trimmed by 3 bases and J by 6 bases, 6 bases remained unmatched. The germline V gene has CDR1 MNHEY and CDR2 SMNVEV (reference sequence). The CDR3 is 14 amino acids. CDR3 DNA: TGTGCCAGCAGTTTCAGGGGGCCCGGCGATGGCTACACCTTC. Protein product: CASSFRGPGDGYTF.

This clonotype was observed a few times. The chain recombines TRBV6-5 with TRBJ2-3, with TRBD1 matching over 9 bases. CDR3 length: 14 amino acids. Germline CDR1 reads MNHEY; CDR2 reads SVGAGI. Unmatched junction bases numbered 2, after V lost 2 bases and J lost 5 bases. The CDR3 sequence: CASSYGQGIDTQYF. The CDR3 DNA reads as TGTGCCAGCAGTTACGGACAGGGGATAGATACGCAGTATTTT.

J is TRBJ2-1 and V is TRBV7-9, with unresolved D. The CDR3 contains 10 residues. The germline CDR1 and CDR2 sequences are SEHNR and FQNEAQ (reference sequence). V lost 5 bases and J 10 bases, leaving 6 bases between the germline ends. The CDR3 here is CASSPPEQFF. In DNA form, the CDR3 reads TGTGCCAGCAGCCCCCCCGAGCAGTTCTTC.

The CDR3 loop is CSGVKVRPSGNEQFF. The CDR3 nucleotides read TGCAGCGGCGTAAAGGTTCGGCCTAGTGGGAATGAGCAGTTCTTC. The chain uses TRBV29-1 and TRBJ2-1; no definite D call. Germline loops: CDR1 SQVTM, CDR2 ANQGSEA. Trimming pared 7 bases from V and 7 bases from J, leaving 23 bases between. CDR3 length: 15 residues.

The chain couples TRBV7-8 to TRBJ2-1, with 14 bases identical to TRBD2. Germline trimming cut 1 base from V and 4 bases from J; bases unmatched to any gene: 9. Per the germline V gene, CDR1 is SGHVS and CDR2 is FQNEAQ. The CDR3 loop spans 19 amino acids. The CDR3 sequence: CASSLGLAGGPPDYNEQFF. The CDR3 nucleotides are TGTGCCAGCAGCTTAGGACTAGCGGGAGGGCCTCCGGATTACAATGAGCAGTTCTTC.

The V gene is TRBV7-2, the J gene TRBJ2-2; 12 nucleotides match TRBD2. The CDR3 covers 15 residues. Germline CDR1 and CDR2: SGHTA and FQGNSA. Trimming took 2 bases from V and 6 from J; bases not matched to a gene: 1. The chain's CDR3 is CASSLLAGGPGELFF. In nucleotides, the CDR3 is TGTGCCAGCAGCTTACTAGCGGGAGGGCCCGGGGAGCTGTTTTTT.

CDR3 DNA: TGTGCCAGCAGCGTAGCTAGCGGGAGGGCCTACGAGCAGTACTTC. Protein sequence: CASSVASGRAYEQYF. J is TRBJ2-7 and V is TRBV9; 12 nucleotides agree with TRBD2. The CDR3 is 15 amino acids. Unmatched junction bases numbered 0, after V lost 0 bases and J lost 2 bases. The germline V gene encodes CDR1 SGDLS and CDR2 YYNGEE.

The rearrangement joins TRBV20-1 to TRBJ1-1; 7 bases map to TRBD1. Germline CDR1 DFQATT, CDR2 SNEGSKA (reference sequence). V lost 5 bases and J lost 6; bases outside the gene matches: 6. The CDR3 is 12 residues long. The CDR3 sequence is CSAGTEGAEAFF. Written as DNA, the CDR3 is TGCAGTGCTGGGACAGAAGGGGCTGAAGCTTTCTTT.

This clonotype came up a few times. V usage is TRBV27 and J usage is TRBJ2-2, with D uncertain. Trimming stripped 3 bases from V and 5 bases from J, with 7 bases between. This CDR3 has 13 amino acids. Germline loops: CDR1 MNHEY, CDR2 SMNVEV (reference sequence). CDR3 coding DNA: TGTGCCAGCAGTTTGGGTCTAACCGGGGAGCTGTTTTTT. Translating it yields CASSLGLTGELFF.

The chain links TRBV14 to TRBJ2-7, with D perhaps matching TRBD2 (5 bases). Germline V gene lookup returns CDR1 SGHDN and CDR2 FVKESK. V lost 4 bases and J lost 3, with 13 bases in between. CDR3 size: 14 residues. CDR3 bases: TGTGCCAGCAGCCTCAGACGGGGATACTACGAGCAGTACTTC. This encodes CASSLRRGYYEQYF. Complete variable domain (other parts from reference TRBV14 and TRBJ2-7): EAGVTQFPSHSVIEKGQTVTLRCDPISGHDNLYWYRRVMGKEIKFLLHFVKESKQDESGMPNNRFLAERTGGTYSTLKVQPAELEDSGVYFCASSLRRGYYEQYFGPGTRLTVT.

V gene TRBV12-3 or TRBV12-4 combines with J gene TRBJ2-7, with TRBD2 matching over 12 bases. There are 15 residues in the CDR3. The J segment lost 3 bases and the V segment lost 5 bases, leaving 5 bases of the junction unmatched. In nucleotides, the CDR3 is TGTGCCAGCAGTCGTCTAGCGGGAGGGGACTACGAGCAGTACTTC. It specifies CASSRLAGGDYEQYF.

V is TRBV19 and J is TRBJ1-1, with D hard to call. V lost 0 bases and J 1 base, leaving 6 bases between the germline ends. Germline V gives CDR1 LNHDA, CDR2 SQIVND (reference sequence). This CDR3 region has 14 residues. The CDR3 DNA reads TGTGCCAGTAGTATAGAGTCCTGGAACACTGAAGCTTTCTTT. It specifies CASSIESWNTEAFF. Together with reference TRBV19 and TRBJ1-1, the CDR3 gives the full variable domain: DGGITQSPKYLFRKEGQNVTLSCEQNLNHDAMYWYRQDPGQGLRLIYYSQIVNDFQKGDIAEGYSVSREKKESFPLTVTSAQKNPTAFYLCASSIESWNTEAFFGQGTRLTVV.

V gene TRBV12-3 or TRBV12-4 combines with J gene TRBJ2-2; TRBD1 might be the D (5 bases). The CDR3 contains 16 residues. The V end lost 2 bases, the J end lost 3 bases, and 13 bases lay between the germline ends. Here the CDR3 reads CASSLIREFYTGELFF. CDR3 DNA: TGTGCCAGCAGTTTAATCAGGGAATTCTACACCGGGGAGCTGTTTTTT.

In this sample, this clonotype turned up a few times. The J gene is TRBJ2-7, the V gene TRBV6-1; TRBD1 might be the D (6 bases). Germline V gene sequence: CDR1 MNHNS, CDR2 SASEGT. The CDR3 is made up of 14 amino acids. V was pared by 6 bases and J by 2 bases, with 14 bases between. The CDR3 nucleotides read TGTGCCAGCAGCCGGACAGAGGATCCCTACGAGCAGTACTTC. This encodes CASSRTEDPYEQYF.

Here the CDR3 reads CASSLDGSPGELFF. In DNA, the CDR3 is TGTGCCAGCAGTTTAGACGGATCTCCCGGGGAGCTGTTTTTT. This chain connects TRBV27 to TRBJ2-2; D gene uncertain. CDR1 and CDR2 (germline): MNHEY, SMNVEV (reference sequence). The ends were cut back, 2 bases at V and 6 bases at J, with 10 bases in the middle. The CDR3 totals 14 residues.

The chain employs TRBV9 and TRBJ2-2; TRBD2 matches 7 bases. Losses at the gene ends were 1 base for V and 5 bases for J; bases not matched to a gene: 5. Per germline, CDR1 SGDLS and CDR2 YYNGEE. This CDR3 is built from 15 residues. CDR3 loop: CASSVIGAGTGELFF. The CDR3 region has the DNA TGTGCCAGCAGCGTAATTGGAGCGGGGACCGGGGAGCTGTTTTTT.

The chain combines TRBV29-1 with TRBJ1-2, with D unresolved. The CDR3 has 11 amino acids. Trimming removed 7 bases from V and 4 bases from J, with 10 bases in between. Germline V CDR1 and CDR2: SQVTM, ANQGSEA. CDR3 protein: CSAKAGYGYTF. The CDR3 DNA sequence: TGCAGCGCCAAGGCCGGCTATGGCTACACCTTC.

This chain joins TRBV12-3 or TRBV12-4 and TRBJ2-7; 7 positions agree with TRBD2. The CDR3 consists of 15 residues. J gave up 4 bases and V 0 bases, and 6 bases lay outside the gene matches. CDR3 sequence: CASSLAGGLIYEQYF. The CDR3 DNA reads as TGTGCCAGCAGTTTAGCGGGAGGGCTAATATACGAGCAGTACTTC.

This rearrangement joins TRBV27 to TRBJ1-5, with a possible D match to TRBD1 (5 bases). This CDR3 has 13 residues. Trimming left V 6 bases short and J 4 bases short, with 10 bases between. CDR1 and CDR2 from the germline V gene are MNHEY and SMNVEV (reference sequence). The CDR3 nucleotides are TGTGCCAGCAGCACTTGGGGGAATCAGCCCCAGCATTTT. It specifies CASSTWGNQPQHF.

This clonotype was counted a few times. The genes are TRBV5-6 and TRBJ1-2, with D unclear. This CDR3 has 15 amino acids. V dropped 1 base and J dropped 9 bases, with 19 bases sitting between them. Germline loops: CDR1 SGHDT, CDR2 YYEEEE. Here the CDR3 reads CASSLLSGTSISYTF. CDR3 DNA: TGTGCCAGCAGCTTGCTGTCCGGAACCTCTATAAGCTACACCTTC. The variable domain in full, completed from reference TRBV5-6 and TRBJ1-2, reads DAGVTQSPTHLIKTRGQQVTLRCSPKSGHDTVSWYQQALGQGPQFIFQYYEEEERQRGNFPDRFSGHQFPNYSSELNVNALLLGDSALYLCASSLLSGTSISYTFGSGTRLTVV.

This chain connects TRBV19 to TRBJ2-1; D unclear. Trimming removed 3 bases from V and 3 bases from J, with 9 bases in between. The CDR3 extends over 14 amino acids. Germline loops: CDR1 LNHDA, CDR2 SQIVND (reference sequence). The DNA for the CDR3 is TGTGCCAGTAGTATCTCGGGTTTCTACAATGAGCAGTTCTTC. Encoded protein: CASSISGFYNEQFF.

The chain couples TRBV19 to TRBJ1-4; D is unclear. Germline CDR1 and CDR2: LNHDA and SQIVND (reference sequence). The CDR3 loop spans 15 amino acids. The V gene lost 8 bases and the J gene lost 0 bases, with 13 bases spanning the gap. In DNA, the CDR3 is TGTGCCAGTCGGATTTGGGCGACAACTAATGAAAAACTGTTTTTT. It specifies CASRIWATTNEKLFF.

This clonotype was observed once. The rearrangement uses TRBV28 and TRBJ2-2; D uncertain. Germline V CDR1 and CDR2: MDHEN, SYDVKM. V was clipped by 3 bases and J by 1 base, with 9 bases between them. The CDR3 has 15 residues. The CDR3 nucleotides read TGTGCCAGCAGTTTGTCGATAGGGAACACCGGGGAGCTGTTTTTT. It specifies CASSLSIGNTGELFF.

The V call is TRBV9, the J call TRBJ2-7; D perhaps matches TRBD1 (6 bases). Trimming stripped 4 bases from V and 3 bases from J, with 14 bases between. Germline V gene data show CDR1 as SGDLS and CDR2 as YYNGEE. The CDR3 is 14 amino acids. The CDR3 DNA reads as TGTGCCAGCAGCCCGGACAGTATGATCTACGAGCAGTACTTC. As protein: CASSPDSMIYEQYF. Combining the CDR3 with reference TRBV9 and TRBJ2-7 gives the whole variable domain DSGVTQTPKHLITATGQRVTLRCSPRSGDLSVYWYQQSLDQGLQFLIQYYNGEERAKGNILERFSAQQFPDLHSELNLSSLELGDSALYFCASSPDSMIYEQYFGPGTRLTVT.

This rearrangement joins TRBV29-1 to TRBJ2-7; 7 bases match TRBD2. V was clipped by 4 bases and J by 2 bases; unmatched bases: 5. The CDR3 contains 13 residues. The germline V gene has CDR1 SQVTM and CDR2 ANQGSEA. The CDR3 is CSVGASGPYEQYF. As DNA, the CDR3 is TGCAGCGTTGGAGCTAGCGGCCCCTACGAGCAGTACTTC.